These T cell receptor beta chains were read from a single sample in a study of OX40 agonist ivuxolimab in advanced cancers. Clones were sequenced by immunoSEQ multiplex PCR, and TCRdb holds only the in-frame ones, with some missing. The sample holds tens of thousands of clones, over 75% seen once. The sequenced sample was CD4+ or CD8+ T cells sorted from blood, obtained in a trial of the OX40 agonist ivuxolimab. All receptors derive from an adult with an advanced solid tumor such as melanoma, head and neck, liver or kidney cancer. Each CDR3 is given with its conserved first and last residue. Each record gives: J gene, D gene, clone size, V gene, CDR3 protein, CDR3 DNA. D genes are given only for firm matches. For some rows the clone size is stated as once, few or many, or as a class when expanded; others skip it.

j_gene: TRBJ2-7
d_gene: -
abundance: -
v_gene: TRBV7-2
CDR3aa: CASSSREGRSYEQYF
CDR3nt: TGTGCCAGCAGCTCCCGTGAGGGCCGCTCCTACGAGCAGTACTTC

j_gene: TRBJ2-7
d_gene: -
abundance: -
v_gene: TRBV6-5
CDR3aa: CASRPPGGPFYEQYF
CDR3nt: TGTGCCAGCAGGCCTCCGGGGGGCCCTTTCTACGAGCAGTACTTC

j_gene: TRBJ2-7
d_gene: -
abundance: -
v_gene: TRBV19
CDR3aa: CASSEPGLESYEQYF
CDR3nt: TGTGCCAGTAGTGAACCGGGACTTGAGTCCTACGAGCAGTACTTC

j_gene: TRBJ1-2
d_gene: -
abundance: -
v_gene: TRBV6-5
CDR3aa: CASRTGRNYGYTF
CDR3nt: TGTGCCAGCAGAACCGGACGGAACTATGGCTACACCTTC

j_gene: TRBJ1-2
d_gene: -
abundance: -
v_gene: TRBV27
CDR3aa: CASSRRGVYGYTF
CDR3nt: TGTGCCAGCAGCCGTCGAGGAGTCTATGGCTACACCTTC

j_gene: TRBJ2-1
d_gene: TRBD2
abundance: -
v_gene: TRBV7-9
CDR3aa: CASSIPGLSNEQFF
CDR3nt: TGTGCCAGCAGCATACCGGGACTATCGAATGAGCAGTTCTTC

j_gene: TRBJ2-2
d_gene: -
abundance: once
v_gene: TRBV7-3
CDR3aa: CASSKIGQMNTGELFF
CDR3nt: TGTGCCAGCAGTAAAATCGGACAGATGAACACCGGGGAGCTGTTTTTT

j_gene: TRBJ2-3
d_gene: -
abundance: -
v_gene: TRBV9
CDR3aa: CASSVTTSTDTQYF
CDR3nt: TGTGCCAGCAGCGTTACAACTAGCACAGATACGCAGTATTTT

j_gene: TRBJ1-3
d_gene: -
abundance: -
v_gene: TRBV13
CDR3aa: CASSLPGNTIYF
CDR3nt: TGTGCCAGCAGCTTACCCGGGAACACCATATATTTT

j_gene: TRBJ1-3
d_gene: -
abundance: -
v_gene: TRBV19
CDR3aa: CASSVLLGSGNTIYF
CDR3nt: TGTGCCAGTAGTGTCCTACTGGGCTCTGGAAACACCATATATTTT

j_gene: TRBJ2-5
d_gene: TRBD1
abundance: -
v_gene: TRBV9
CDR3aa: CASSVEGAGETQYF
CDR3nt: TGTGCCAGCAGCGTAGAGGGGGCTGGGGAGACCCAGTACTTC

j_gene: TRBJ2-1
d_gene: TRBD2
abundance: -
v_gene: TRBV7-2
CDR3aa: CASSLAGGRYNEQFF
CDR3nt: TGTGCCAGCAGCTTAGCGGGAGGGCGCTACAATGAGCAGTTCTTC